This TCR beta chain stems from a study of blood T cell repertoires in COVID-19. On the study more broadly: Spain, Italy and the United States supplied samples that represented acute and convalescent COVID-19. Sources were T cells, B-cell-depleted T cells, or PBMCs; the material itself was cDNA or gDNA.

Germline values: CDR1 GTSNPN, CDR2 SVGIG (reference sequence). This CDR3 contains 13 residues. V dropped 5 bases and J dropped 0 bases, with 10 bases sitting between them. Patients in Seattle were enrolled during active infection, then followed longitudinally. The assay was immunoSEQ multiplex PCR, and TCRdb's table has in-frame clones only and misses some. The data contain 200,000 to 250,000 clones, roughly nine tenths of them singletons. Specimen: peripheral blood. This chain uses TRBV30 with TRBJ1-1; tentatively, D is TRBD1 (6 bases). This TCR was sampled from a woman aged 45-59 years with COVID-19, enrolled during active disease. The CDR3 reads CAWGAGVNTEAFF. The CDR3 nucleotides read TGTGCCTGGGGTGCAGGGGTGAACACTGAAGCTTTCTTT.